This T cell receptor beta chain is drawn from a study of cytomegalovirus exposure and HLA in healthy donors. Findings and limits, study-wide: Donors belonging to an Asian-associated ancestry cluster reportedly showed fewer N-insertions in productive TCRs than the roughly 670-donor mean, according to what a later analysis found.

Germline V CDR1 and CDR2: MNHNS, SASEGT. The CDR3 extends over 13 amino acids. J lost 9 bases, V lost 4 bases, and 6 bases had no gene match. This clone was observed a few times. The antigen remains undetermined. Vbeta (60) and Jbeta (13) primers were used in the PCR. The repertoire was sequenced with immunoSEQ multiplex PCR; TCRdb's copy has only in-frame clones and lacks some. The sample has under 200,000 clones; 78% are singletons. This chain uses TRBV6-1 with TRBJ2-1; 7 nucleotides agree with TRBD2. Sequencing used PBMCs. The clonotype was recovered from a woman aged 40 to 55 in good health and CMV-seronegative. CDR3 in DNA: TGTGCCAGCAGTGCCGTAGCGGGTCCTGAGCAGTTCTTC. Translating it yields CASSAVAGPEQFF.